The clone carrying this TCR beta chain was detected many times. What it binds is unknown. These data originate in a study of regulatory T cells in long-lasting Graves disease. Broader study findings: Sharing of public clonotypes was greater in persistent patients (roughly 2,600) than in new patients (around 1,000). The researchers studied only peripheral blood, not thyroid tissue. Small numbers of samples may have cut accuracy.

Through Arm-PCR of CDR3 regions and iRepertoire HTBI primers, TCR beta libraries were built. TCRdb reanalysed the multiplex PCR reads using MiXCR and keeps one entry per CDR3 protein. The repertoire holds around 510,000 distinct CDR3 sequences, with roughly 20% as singletons. Time point specified: persistent/refractory GD, antithyroid drugs over 5 years with positive TRAb. Generation of the TCR library employed RNA extracted from PBMCs. This CDR3 has 13 amino acids. Germline V gives CDR1 MDHEN, CDR2 SYDVKM. V lost 3 bases to trimming and J lost 11 bases, with 16 bases between them. Material: peripheral blood mononuclear cells (PBMCs), obtained when the disease was refractory, from a patient treated with antithyroid drugs. The V call is TRBV28, the J call TRBJ1-1, with D possibly TRBD1 on 6 matching bases. The receptor comes from a female donor with Graves disease. This CDR3 reads CASSLGRPGVAFF. The CDR3 nucleotides are TGTGCCAGCAGTTTGGGTCGGCCAGGGGTGGCTTTCTTT. Full variable domain (outside the CDR3, taken from reference TRBV28 and TRBJ1-1): DVKVTQSSRYLVKRTGEKVFLECVQDMDHENMFWYRQDPGLGLRLIYFSYDVKMKEKGDIPEGYSVSREKKERFSLILESASTNQTSMYLCASSLGRPGVAFFGQGTRLTVV.